One T cell receptor beta chain is described in this entry. The sample belongs to a study of blood T cell repertoires in COVID-19. Overall study: The United States, Italy and Spain were the sources of the acute and convalescent COVID-19 samples. The analysed material was cDNA or gDNA that came from T cells, B-cell-depleted T cells, or PBMCs.

This CDR3 has 18 residues. Looked up from germline, CDR1 is SGHDN and CDR2 is FVKESK. V shed 4 bases, J shed 5 bases, and the junction held 20 bases outside the gene matches. The data were produced by immunoSEQ multiplex PCR, yet TCRdb's version contains in-frame clones alone and is incomplete. The data contain some 200,000 clones, 88% of them singletons. The V call is TRBV14, the J call TRBJ2-7; 7 bases are a match to TRBD2. Sequencing was performed on peripheral blood. The clonotype comes from a man in his sixties or seventies with acute or convalescent COVID-19. CDR3 nucleotide sequence: TGTGCCAGCAGCCGCGACATCTTCCCGGGACTATACGGAGACGAGCAGTACTTC. Translation: CASSRDIFPGLYGDEQYF.